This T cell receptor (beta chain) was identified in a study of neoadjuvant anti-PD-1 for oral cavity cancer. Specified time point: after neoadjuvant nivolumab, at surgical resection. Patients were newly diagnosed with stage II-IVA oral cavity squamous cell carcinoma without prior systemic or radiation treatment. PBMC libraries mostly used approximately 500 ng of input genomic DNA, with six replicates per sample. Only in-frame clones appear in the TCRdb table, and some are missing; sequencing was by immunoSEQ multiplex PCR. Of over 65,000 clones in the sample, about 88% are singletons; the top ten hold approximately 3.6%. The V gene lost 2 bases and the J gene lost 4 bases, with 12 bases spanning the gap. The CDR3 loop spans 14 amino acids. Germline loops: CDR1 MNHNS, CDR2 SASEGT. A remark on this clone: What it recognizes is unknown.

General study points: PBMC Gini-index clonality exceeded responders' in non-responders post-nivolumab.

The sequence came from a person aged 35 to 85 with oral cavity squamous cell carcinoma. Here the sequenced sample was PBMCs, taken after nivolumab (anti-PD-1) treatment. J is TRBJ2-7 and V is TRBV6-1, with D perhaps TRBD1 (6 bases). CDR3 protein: CASSETGLGYEQYF. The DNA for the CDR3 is TGTGCCAGCAGTGAAACAGGGTTGGGATACGAGCAGTACTTC.